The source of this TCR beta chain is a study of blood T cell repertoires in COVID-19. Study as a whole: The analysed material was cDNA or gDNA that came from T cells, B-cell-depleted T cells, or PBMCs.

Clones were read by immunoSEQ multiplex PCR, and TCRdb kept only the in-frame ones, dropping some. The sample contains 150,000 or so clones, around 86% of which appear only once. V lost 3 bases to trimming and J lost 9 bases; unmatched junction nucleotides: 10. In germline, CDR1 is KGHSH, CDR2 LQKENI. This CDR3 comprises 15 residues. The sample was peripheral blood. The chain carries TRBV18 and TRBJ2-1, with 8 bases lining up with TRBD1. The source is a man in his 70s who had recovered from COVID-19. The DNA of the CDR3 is TGTGCCAGCTCACCGGATCGACAGGGGATGCGTGAGCAGTTCTTC. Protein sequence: CASSPDRQGMREQFF.